This T cell receptor beta chain is drawn from a study of T cell responses to AZD1222 COVID-19 vaccine. Only in-frame clones appear in the TCRdb table, and some are missing; sequencing was by immunoSEQ multiplex PCR. The repertoire consists of more than 85,000 clones, with roughly 87% occurring once and the leading ten covering 4.5% to 6.5%. Germline CDR1 reads SEHNR; CDR2 reads FQNEAQ (reference sequence). V was pared by 5 bases and J by 7 bases, with 12 bases between. The CDR3 contains 13 residues. The chain has TRBV7-9 and TRBJ2-1; D perhaps matches TRBD2 (6 bases). This sequence originates from an adult in good health. The sequenced sample was peripheral blood, obtained on day 0 of AZD1222 vaccination. The DNA for the CDR3 is TGTGCCAGCAGCAGGTGGGCGGGGAATGAGCAGTTCTTC. It codes for CASSRWAGNEQFF.